This T cell receptor (beta chain) was recovered during a study of blood T cell repertoires in COVID-19. Turning to the study itself: Italy, Spain and the United States were the sources of the convalescent and acute COVID-19 samples.

How the authors handled the data: Reference gene primer amplification in the assay estimated nucleated cell counts. The protocol was immunoSEQ multiplex PCR, while the TCRdb copy is restricted to in-frame clones and leaves out a portion. V, J and clone size derive from that table, while D and trimming were established from the DNA sequence. Here the sample spans around 230,000 clones, 70% to 90% being singletons. Germline loops: CDR1 SGHTS, CDR2 YDEGEE. The CDR3 sequence is 16 residues long. J lost 5 bases, V lost 1 base, and 10 bases had no gene match. The receptor was isolated from a middle-aged man who had recovered from COVID-19. Specimen: PBMCs or T cells enriched from blood (not recorded which). This chain uses TRBV5-8 with TRBJ2-7, with TRBD1 matching 9 bases. The CDR3 DNA reads as TGTGCCAGCAGCTTGTGGGGGGGACAGGGACGGGACGAGCAGTACTTC. It codes for CASSLWGGQGRDEQYF.